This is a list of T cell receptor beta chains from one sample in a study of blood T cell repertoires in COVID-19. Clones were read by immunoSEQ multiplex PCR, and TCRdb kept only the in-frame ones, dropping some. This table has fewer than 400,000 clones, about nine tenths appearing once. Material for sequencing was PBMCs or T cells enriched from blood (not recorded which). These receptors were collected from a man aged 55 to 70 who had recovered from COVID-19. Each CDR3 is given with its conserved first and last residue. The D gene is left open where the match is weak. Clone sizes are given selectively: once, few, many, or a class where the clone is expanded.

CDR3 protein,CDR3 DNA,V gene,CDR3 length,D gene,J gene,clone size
CASSLGGVRNEKLFF,TGTGCCAGCAGTTTAGGAGGAGTCCGAAATGAAAAACTGTTTTTT,TRBV28,15,-,TRBJ1-4,-
CASTGQINQPQHF,TGTGCCAGCACCGGACAGATTAATCAGCCCCAGCATTTT,TRBV2,13,-,TRBJ1-5,-
CASIPGRYLGGLGLYEQYF,TGTGCCAGCATCCCCGGACGCTATCTGGGGGGACTAGGACTCTACGAGCAGTACTTC,TRBV11-2,19,TRBD2,TRBJ2-7,-
CASSQDRWQGKNIQYF,TGCGCCAGCAGCCAAGATAGGTGGCAGGGCAAAAACATTCAGTACTTC,TRBV4-3,16,-,TRBJ2-4,-
CASSSVTGDFDYGYTF,TGTGCCAGCAGCTCCGTAACAGGGGATTTCGACTATGGCTACACCTTC,TRBV7-3,16,TRBD1,TRBJ1-2,-
CASSVTGPSNLHF,TGTGCCAGCAGTGTGACAGGGCCATCTAACCTCCACTTT,TRBV27,13,TRBD1,TRBJ1-6,-
CASSPGVKSTDTQYF,TGTGCCAGCAGCCCAGGGGTGAAAAGCACAGATACGCAGTATTTT,TRBV5-4,15,-,TRBJ2-3,once
CASSLGGGSDTQYF,TGTGCCAGCAGCTTAGGTGGCGGGTCGGATACGCAGTATTTT,TRBV7-3,14,-,TRBJ2-3,-
CASSLSSEQYF,TGTGCCAGCAGCCTCTCGTCTGAGCAGTACTTC,TRBV28,11,-,TRBJ2-7,-
CASSQDAGRGYEKLFF,TGCGCCAGCAGCCAAGATGCAGGGAGGGGATATGAAAAACTGTTTTTT,TRBV4-1,16,-,TRBJ1-4,-
CASSPQLNTEAFF,TGTGCCAGCAGCCCTCAGTTGAACACTGAAGCTTTCTTT,TRBV5-6,13,-,TRBJ1-1,once
CASSSRTSGRWDEQFF,TGTGCCAGCAGCTCCCGGACTAGCGGGAGGTGGGATGAGCAGTTCTTC,TRBV7-3,16,TRBD2,TRBJ2-1,-
CASAIEGTSSGANVLTF,TGTGCCAGCGCCATCGAGGGCACAAGCTCTGGGGCCAACGTCCTGACTTTC,TRBV7-3,17,-,TRBJ2-6,-
CASSFIPGNTIYF,TGTGCCAGCAGCTTTATTCCTGGAAACACCATATATTTT,TRBV7-3,13,-,TRBJ1-3,-
CASTPSGQGPLTNTGELFF,TGTGCCAGCACCCCTTCGGGACAGGGTCCGTTGACGAACACCGGGGAGCTGTTTTTT,TRBV7-9,19,TRBD1,TRBJ2-2,-
CATSVGNTDTQYF,TGTGCCACCAGTGTTGGCAACACAGATACGCAGTATTTT,TRBV24-1,13,-,TRBJ2-3,-
CASRVTQDRGTTQHF,TGTGCCAGTAGGGTGACACAGGACAGGGGAACGACCCAGCATTTT,TRBV19,15,TRBD1,TRBJ1-5,-
CASSLRPGDIYEQYF,TGTGCCAGCAGTTTAAGGCCAGGGGACATTTACGAGCAGTACTTC,TRBV27,15,-,TRBJ2-7,-
CASSITGSSGANVLTF,TGTGCCAGTAGTATCACAGGGAGCTCTGGGGCCAACGTCCTGACTTTC,TRBV19,16,-,TRBJ2-6,-
CASSSQYRWAMNTEAFF,TGTGCCAGCAGCTCCCAATACAGGTGGGCTATGAACACTGAAGCTTTCTTT,TRBV5-6,17,-,TRBJ1-1,-
CASSYSPGLTNYGYTF,TGTGCCAGCAGTTACTCGCCAGGGCTCACTAACTATGGCTACACCTTC,TRBV6-5,16,-,TRBJ1-2,-
CASRTGLGANVLTF,TGTGCCAGCAGGACAGGGCTCGGGGCCAACGTCCTGACTTTC,TRBV6-5,14,TRBD1,TRBJ2-6,-
CASSPVDRGGYTF,TGTGCCAGCTCACCAGTAGACAGGGGTGGCTACACCTTC,TRBV18,13,TRBD1,TRBJ1-2,-
CASSPSTDRAGANVLTF,TGTGCCAGCAGCCCTTCTACAGACAGGGCTGGGGCCAACGTCCTGACTTTC,TRBV5-4,17,TRBD1,TRBJ2-6,-
CASGNTGSASMTQHF,TGTGCCAGCGGAAACACAGGATCCGCCTCAATGACCCAGCATTTT,TRBV6-5,15,-,TRBJ1-5,-
CASSQQWGGKSYEQYF,TGTGCCAGCAGCCAACAATGGGGGGGGAAATCTTACGAGCAGTACTTC,TRBV3-1/TRBV3-2,16,TRBD2,TRBJ2-7,-
CASSPQGPGELFF,TGTGCCAGCAGCCCACAGGGGCCCGGGGAGCTGTTTTTT,TRBV3-1/TRBV3-2,13,TRBD1,TRBJ2-2,-
CSVAGLAQRYEQYF,TGCAGCGTTGCGGGACTAGCACAAAGATACGAGCAGTACTTC,TRBV29-1,14,TRBD2,TRBJ2-7,-
CASSYSTGELFF,TGTGCCAGCAGCTATAGTACCGGGGAGCTGTTTTTT,TRBV5-5,12,-,TRBJ2-2,-
CASSYWIAGRPSDTQYF,TGTGCCAGCAGTTACTGGATCGCCGGGAGGCCCTCAGATACGCAGTATTTT,TRBV6-2/TRBV6-3,17,TRBD2,TRBJ2-3,-
CASSRGHGEPQHF,TGTGCCAGCAGTCGCGGACACGGTGAGCCCCAGCATTTT,TRBV6-5,13,-,TRBJ1-5,-
CAVKGTGSTDTQYF,TGTGCCGTAAAAGGGACAGGTAGCACAGATACGCAGTATTTT,TRBV7-2,14,TRBD1,TRBJ2-3,-
CASSFVNRIYEQYF,TGTGCCAGCAGTTTTGTTAACAGAATCTACGAGCAGTACTTC,TRBV28,14,-,TRBJ2-7,-
CASSPPGDEQYF,TGCGCCAGCAGCCCGCCCGGGGACGAGCAGTACTTC,TRBV5-1,12,-,TRBJ2-7,-
CARSFGGDQPQHF,TGTGCCAGAAGTTTTGGGGGGGATCAGCCCCAGCATTTT,TRBV5-3,13,-,TRBJ1-5,-
CASSFYPRRIANTEAFF,TGTGCCAGCAGTTTCTACCCCCGCAGGATCGCGAACACTGAAGCTTTCTTT,TRBV27,17,-,TRBJ1-1,-
CASSLDRRETQYF,TGTGCCAGCAGCTTAGACAGACGGGAGACCCAGTACTTC,TRBV7-3,13,-,TRBJ2-5,-
CASSSRGLGEKLFF,TGCGCCAGCAGCTCCAGGGGGCTCGGCGAAAAACTGTTTTTT,TRBV5-1,14,TRBD1,TRBJ1-4,few
CSASHVRQNTEAFF,TGCAGTGCTAGTCACGTCAGACAGAACACTGAAGCTTTCTTT,TRBV20-1,14,-,TRBJ1-1,-
CASSYSPGQYEQYF,TGTGCCAGCAGTTACTCGCCTGGACAGTACGAGCAGTACTTC,TRBV6-5,14,-,TRBJ2-7,-
CASSENTGFDETQYF,TGTGCCAGCAGCGAAAATACAGGTTTCGATGAGACCCAGTACTTC,TRBV7-3,15,-,TRBJ2-5,-
CASSLQGLDTEAFF,TGTGCCAGCAGTCTACAGGGATTGGACACTGAAGCTTTCTTT,TRBV28,14,-,TRBJ1-1,-
CASTRLANANTGELFF,TGTGCCAGTACTCGGCTAGCGAACGCGAACACCGGGGAGCTGTTTTTT,TRBV19,16,-,TRBJ2-2,-
CASSLNRPPESGYTF,TGTGCCAGCAGCTTGAACAGGCCTCCTGAGTCCGGCTACACCTTC,TRBV7-2,15,-,TRBJ1-2,-
CASSFTSGRPDTQYF,TGTGCCAGCAGCTTCACTAGCGGGAGGCCCGATACGCAGTATTTT,TRBV7-3,15,TRBD2,TRBJ2-3,-
CASSFYLAGGTDTQYF,TGTGCCAGCAGCTTCTACCTAGCGGGAGGGACAGATACGCAGTATTTT,TRBV5-4,16,TRBD2,TRBJ2-3,-
CASSLWGGRAQETQYF,TGTGCCAGCAGTCTCTGGGGCGGGAGGGCCCAAGAGACCCAGTACTTC,TRBV27,16,TRBD2,TRBJ2-5,-
CSASLPRTGEKLFF,TGCAGTGCTAGTTTACCCAGAACAGGTGAAAAACTGTTTTTT,TRBV20-1,14,-,TRBJ1-4,-
CASSPPTEYGYTF,TGCGCCAGCAGCCCACCTACAGAATATGGCTACACCTTC,TRBV5-1,13,-,TRBJ1-2,-
CASSQETSGRTYEQFF,TGTGCCAGCAGCCAAGAGACTAGCGGGAGAACATATGAGCAGTTCTTC,TRBV4-2,16,TRBD2,TRBJ2-1,-
CASSYSPTSDRSYEQYF,TGTGCCAGCAGTTACTCCCCCACTAGCGATCGCTCCTACGAGCAGTACTTC,TRBV6-2/TRBV6-3,17,TRBD2,TRBJ2-7,-
CASSLMGQQETQYF,TGCGCCAGCAGCTTAATGGGACAGCAAGAGACCCAGTACTTC,TRBV5-1,14,TRBD1,TRBJ2-5,once
CASSLGVAARGYTF,TGTGCCAGCAGCTTAGGGGTTGCTGCGAGGGGCTACACCTTC,TRBV7-9,14,-,TRBJ1-2,-
CSASLGQSFGGYTF,TGCAGTGCTAGTTTGGGACAGTCATTTGGGGGCTACACCTTC,TRBV20-1,14,TRBD1,TRBJ1-2,-
CATTGGNYGYTF,TGTGCCACAACTGGGGGCAACTATGGCTACACCTTC,TRBV9,12,-,TRBJ1-2,-
CASSYAGTEKLFF,TGTGCCAGCAGTTACGCCGGGACAGAAAAACTGTTTTTT,TRBV6-2/TRBV6-3,13,-,TRBJ1-4,few
CASSGTGDYGYTF,TGTGCCAGCAGTGGCACAGGGGACTATGGCTACACCTTC,TRBV5-4,13,TRBD1,TRBJ1-2,-
CATRGQFNPTDTQYF,TGTGCCACCCGAGGACAGTTCAACCCCACAGATACGCAGTATTTT,TRBV2,15,-,TRBJ2-3,-
CASSPTSSSYNEQFF,TGTGCCAGCTCACCGACTTCGAGCTCCTACAATGAGCAGTTCTTC,TRBV18,15,-,TRBJ2-1,-